The clone carrying this TCR beta chain has more than one count but fewer than ten. The sample is drawn from a study of cytotoxic CD8 clonotypes in ibrutinib-treated CLL. Across the whole study: Among patients, around 25 responded partially and 2 completely; some 15 then stayed remitted and around 12 progressed after median approximately 70 months.

Depth targeted 1 in 200,000 to 1 in 1 million T cells, averaging roughly 9.3x coverage per clonotype. Sequencing was performed with immunoSEQ multiplex PCR; in TCRdb, only in-frame clones are kept and a portion is missing. The data hold roughly 170,000 clones, with more than 80% observed a single time. The germline V gene encodes CDR1 MDHEN and CDR2 SYDVKM. Trimming stripped 8 bases from V and 4 bases from J, with 15 bases between. The CDR3 length is 13 residues. This clonotype originated in a human donor with chronic lymphocytic leukemia. The V call is TRBV28, the J call TRBJ2-7; TRBD2 might be the D (6 bases). Sequences were derived from PBMCs, sampled after 24 months of ibrutinib treatment. The CDR3 loop is CASDGGILYEQYF. The CDR3, as DNA: TGTGCCAGCGACGGCGGGATCTTATACGAGCAGTACTTC.